Listed below are T cell receptor beta chains from one sample, sequenced in a study of cytomegalovirus exposure and HLA in healthy donors. Only in-frame clones appear in the TCRdb table, and some are missing; sequencing was by immunoSEQ multiplex PCR. The table lists about 110,000 clones, around 73% of them singletons. The sample comprised PBMCs. These receptors originate from a man between 35 and 55 years old in good health and CMV-seronegative. CDR3s include the opening cysteine and the closing phenylalanine or tryptophan. Fields, in order: clone size, D gene, CDR3 length, V gene, J gene, CDR3 protein, CDR3 DNA. The D gene is left open where the match is weak. Expanded clones are given a class, and other clones once, few, many or no size at all.

clone size: once; D gene: TRBD1; CDR3 length: 15; V gene: TRBV9; J gene: TRBJ2-2; CDR3 protein: CASSRQGAYTGELFF; CDR3 DNA: TGTGCCAGCAGTCGACAGGGGGCTTACACCGGGGAGCTGTTTTTT
clone size: once; D gene: TRBD2; CDR3 length: 18; V gene: TRBV9; J gene: TRBJ2-2; CDR3 protein: CASSVGSSSGGAVGELFF; CDR3 DNA: TGTGCCAGCAGCGTGGGCAGTTCGAGCGGGGGGGCGGTCGGGGAGCTGTTTTTT
clone size: NA; D gene: TRBD1; CDR3 length: 14; V gene: TRBV6-6; J gene: TRBJ2-7; CDR3 protein: CASSTRDSLYEQYF; CDR3 DNA: TGTGCCAGCAGTACCCGGGACAGCCTCTACGAGCAGTACTTC
clone size: NA; D gene: NA; CDR3 length: 14; V gene: TRBV10-3; J gene: TRBJ1-1; CDR3 protein: CAIRQNEVDTEAFF; CDR3 DNA: TGTGCCATCAGGCAGAACGAGGTGGACACTGAAGCTTTCTTT
clone size: NA; D gene: NA; CDR3 length: 11; V gene: TRBV10-3; J gene: TRBJ2-1; CDR3 protein: CAIGLYNEQFF; CDR3 DNA: TGTGCCATCGGGCTTTACAATGAGCAGTTCTTC
clone size: NA; D gene: NA; CDR3 length: 12; V gene: TRBV30; J gene: TRBJ2-1; CDR3 protein: CAWSVRGNEQFF; CDR3 DNA: TGTGCCTGGAGTGTACGCGGCAATGAGCAGTTCTTC
clone size: few; D gene: TRBD2; CDR3 length: 16; V gene: TRBV9; J gene: TRBJ2-5; CDR3 protein: CASSVGASGGAETQYF; CDR3 DNA: TGTGCCAGCAGCGTAGGAGCTAGCGGGGGGGCGGAGACCCAGTACTTC
clone size: once; D gene: NA; CDR3 length: 15; V gene: TRBV10-1; J gene: TRBJ1-6; CDR3 protein: CASSEGSSYNSPLHF; CDR3 DNA: TGCGCCAGCAGTGAGGGCAGCTCCTATAATTCACCCCTCCACTTT
clone size: NA; D gene: NA; CDR3 length: 15; V gene: TRBV27; J gene: TRBJ1-2; CDR3 protein: CASSQHRESVYGYTF; CDR3 DNA: TGTGCCAGCAGTCAGCACAGGGAGTCGGTCTATGGCTACACCTTC
clone size: few; D gene: TRBD1; CDR3 length: 15; V gene: TRBV4-2; J gene: TRBJ2-7; CDR3 protein: CASSQPRDRPYEQYF; CDR3 DNA: TGTGCCAGCAGCCAACCCCGGGACAGGCCCTACGAGCAGTACTTC
clone size: few; D gene: NA; CDR3 length: 14; V gene: TRBV18; J gene: TRBJ1-3; CDR3 protein: CASSPSSSGNTIYF; CDR3 DNA: TGTGCCAGCTCACCGAGTAGCTCTGGAAACACCATATATTTT
clone size: NA; D gene: NA; CDR3 length: 14; V gene: TRBV15; J gene: TRBJ1-5; CDR3 protein: CATALTGDDQPQHF; CDR3 DNA: TGTGCCACCGCGCTGACAGGAGATGATCAGCCCCAGCATTTT
clone size: NA; D gene: TRBD1; CDR3 length: 15; V gene: TRBV7-6; J gene: TRBJ1-6; CDR3 protein: CASSLGGTGVSPLHF; CDR3 DNA: TGTGCCAGCAGCTTAGGAGGGACAGGGGTCTCACCCCTCCACTTT